This T cell receptor beta chain is drawn from a study of CD8 T cells in ankylosing spondylitis. A word on this clonotype: Its antigen is not identified.

The authors made TCR beta libraries by quantitative 5'-RACE with molecular barcodes. TCRdb called the 5' RACE reads again in MiXCR, with one record for every CDR3 protein. The repertoire consists of around 770,000 distinct CDR3 sequences, with around a fifth occurring once and the leading ten covering around 20%. Trimming removed 6 bases from V and 5 bases from J, with 20 bases in between. The CDR3 loop spans 16 amino acids. The study, taken as a whole, reports: Ankylosing spondylitis blood appeared to be characterized by a TCR beta motif of under ten highly homologous variants.

The TCR originated in a male donor with ankylosing spondylitis. V is TRBV12-3 or TRBV12-4 and J is TRBJ2-1, with D unclear. Sample: blood, either unsorted or a sorted T cell fraction (not recorded which). The CDR3 nucleotides are TGTGCCAGCAGCCCCCACTTGAGAGAAAACCACAATGAGCAGTTCTTC. Its protein product is CASSPHLRENHNEQFF.